This T cell receptor (beta chain) was documented in a study of tumor-infiltrating lymphocytes in localized non-small cell lung cancer. Findings and limits, study-wide: Immunotypes IM1 and IM2 had similar TCR-derived T-cell fractions.

Regarding this clone: Its antigen is as yet unknown.

The data were produced by immunoSEQ multiplex PCR, yet TCRdb's version contains in-frame clones alone and is incomplete. The repertoire holds approximately 10,000 clones, with over 45% as singletons. The TCR originated in a human donor with non-small cell lung cancer. The sample taken for sequencing was uninvolved lung tissue not adjacent to the tumor.

CDR3: CASSRGTGRTNYGYTF. Here the CDR3 DNA reads TGTGCCAGCAGCCGTGGGACAGGGAGGACTAACTATGGCTACACCTTC. The chain joins TRBV5-6 to TRBJ1-2; 9 positions agree with TRBD1. With 4 bases clipped from V and 0 bases from J, the junction kept 7 bases outside the gene matches. The germline gives CDR1 SGHDT, CDR2 YYEEEE. The CDR3 covers 16 residues.